The 10 T cell receptor beta chains below all came from one sample that was sequenced in a study of T-cell memory formation after mild COVID-19. TCRdb independently ran MiXCR on the 5' RACE reads; one entry per CDR3 protein. Among roughly 200,000 distinct CDR3 sequences listed, around a fifth were seen once. Sequencing was performed on PBMCs or a T cell subset sorted from them (not recorded which). These receptors came from an adult woman who had mild COVID-19 (a few samples of this study predate the infection). Cell type and time point are not known.

This clonotype was detected only a few times. V gene TRBV4-1 combines with J gene TRBJ2-7, with D possibly being TRBD1 (5 bases). The length of the CDR3 is 13 residues. The V end was cut by 1 base, the J end by 2 bases, with 6 bases between. Germline CDR1 and CDR2: MGHRA and YSYEKL. The CDR3 DNA sequence: TGCGCCAGCAGCCAAGCCAGGGCCTACGAGCAGTACTTC. This gives the protein CASSQARAYEQYF.

This clonotype was found a few times. This sequence joins TRBV6-5 and TRBJ2-3; D uncertain. This CDR3 is 15 amino acids long. Germline CDR1 MNHEY, CDR2 SVGAGI. Trimming removed 4 bases from V and 3 bases from J, with 14 bases in between. Here the CDR3 reads CASSSRIRVTDTQYF. The CDR3 nucleotides read TGTGCCAGCAGTTCTAGGATCAGAGTTACAGATACGCAGTATTTT.

This clonotype was seen more than once but under ten times. The gene calls are TRBV7-9 and TRBJ2-2; 9 bases are shared with TRBD1. The CDR3 length is 15 residues. Losses at the gene ends were 4 bases for V and 5 bases for J; bases not matched to a gene: 5. Germline loops: CDR1 SEHNR, CDR2 FQNEAQ (reference sequence). The CDR3 DNA sequence: TGTGCCAGCAGCTCTACAGGGGGCTTAACCGGGGAGCTGTTTTTT. It yields the protein CASSSTGGLTGELFF.

This clonotype has only a few counts. This chain uses TRBV6-1 with TRBJ2-7; the D gene could be TRBD1 or TRBD2 (6 bases each). The V end was cut by 2 bases, the J end by 0 bases, with 23 bases between. The CDR3 spans 19 residues. Germline CDR1 is MNHNS and CDR2 is SASEGT. In DNA, the CDR3 is TGTGCCAGCAGTGAATCCCTTGAGGGGGGACGGATTTTCTCCTACGAGCAGTACTTC. This gives the protein CASSESLEGGRIFSYEQYF.

This rearrangement joins TRBV5-5 to TRBJ2-3; no firm D call. The ends were cut back, 0 bases at V and 2 bases at J, with 7 bases in the middle. The CDR3 is 14 residues long. Per germline, CDR1 SGHKS and CDR2 YYEKEE (reference sequence). The CDR3 here is CASSLGGITDTQYF. CDR3 in DNA: TGTGCCAGCAGCTTGGGGGGTATCACAGATACGCAGTATTTT.

This clonotype was seen only a few times. The chain recombines TRBV9 with TRBJ2-3, with 8 bases that match TRBD2. CDR1 and CDR2 from the germline V gene are SGDLS and YYNGEE. V shed 4 bases and J 2 bases; nucleotides not matched to a gene: 6. CDR3 size: 15 residues. The CDR3 reads CASSSPGGDTDTQYF. CDR3 nucleotide sequence: TGTGCCAGCAGCTCGCCGGGAGGGGACACAGATACGCAGTATTTT.

By share, this clonotype counts as medium-sized. V and J are TRBV5-5 and TRBJ1-1; the D is unclear. Germline loops: CDR1 SGHKS, CDR2 YYEKEE (reference sequence). CDR3 length: 13 amino acids. Trimming removed 4 bases from V and 7 bases from J, with 14 bases in between. The chain's CDR3 is CASSRTTGSEAFF. CDR3 DNA sequence: TGTGCCAGCAGCCGTACGACCGGGAGTGAAGCTTTCTTT.

The genes are TRBV24-1 and TRBJ1-5; D perhaps matches TRBD1 (6 bases). Germline V lookup: CDR1 KGHDR, CDR2 SFDVKD. The CDR3 is made up of 14 amino acids. Trimming left V 4 bases short and J 5 bases short, with 11 bases between. In DNA form, the CDR3 reads TGTGCCACCAGTGACCCGGGACATTATCAGCCCCAGCATTTT. Translation: CATSDPGHYQPQHF.

The V gene is TRBV21-1, the J gene TRBJ2-1. TRBV21-1 is recorded as a pseudogene. The CDR3 covers 9 residues. DNA for the CDR3: TGTGCCAGCAGCAAAGTCCAGTTCTTC. It specifies CASSKVQFF.

This sequence joins TRBV20-1 and TRBJ1-1; 7 bases match TRBD1. Germline lookup yields CDR1 DFQATT and CDR2 SNEGSKA (reference sequence). J was trimmed by 6 bases and V by 5 bases; bases with no gene match: 9. The CDR3 sequence is 13 residues long. The CDR3 sequence: CSACRGYGSEAFF. In DNA form, the CDR3 reads TGCAGTGCTTGCAGGGGGTATGGCTCTGAAGCTTTCTTT.